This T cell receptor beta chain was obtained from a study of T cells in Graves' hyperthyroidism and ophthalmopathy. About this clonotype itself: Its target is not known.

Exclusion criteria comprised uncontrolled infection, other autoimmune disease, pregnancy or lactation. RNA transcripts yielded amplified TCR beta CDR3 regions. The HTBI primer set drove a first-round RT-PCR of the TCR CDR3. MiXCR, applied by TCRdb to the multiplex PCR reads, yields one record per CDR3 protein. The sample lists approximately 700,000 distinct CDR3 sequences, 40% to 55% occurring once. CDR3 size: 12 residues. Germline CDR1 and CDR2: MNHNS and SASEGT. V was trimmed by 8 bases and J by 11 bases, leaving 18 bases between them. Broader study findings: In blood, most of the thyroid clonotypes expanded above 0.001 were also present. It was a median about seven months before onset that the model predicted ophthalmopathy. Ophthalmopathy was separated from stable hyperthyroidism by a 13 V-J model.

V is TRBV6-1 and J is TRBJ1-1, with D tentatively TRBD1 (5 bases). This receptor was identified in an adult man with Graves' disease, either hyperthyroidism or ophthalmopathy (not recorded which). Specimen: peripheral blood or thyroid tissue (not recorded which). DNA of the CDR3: TGTGCCAGCGTCCGTGGAGGGGCTCGTGCTTTCTTT. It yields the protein CASVRGGARAFF.